A selection of T cell receptor beta chains follows, all from one sample in a study of OX40 agonist ivuxolimab in advanced cancers. Sequencing was performed with immunoSEQ multiplex PCR; in TCRdb, only in-frame clones are kept and a portion is missing. The table shows tens of thousands of clones, with over 75% occurring only once. Sequencing used CD4+ or CD8+ T cells sorted from blood, obtained in a trial of the OX40 agonist ivuxolimab. All receptors come from an adult with an advanced solid tumor such as melanoma, head and neck, liver or kidney cancer. Each CDR3 is given with its conserved first and last residue. D genes are given only for firm matches. Clone size, where shown, is once, few, many, or a class for clones that have expanded.

>NA|TRBV7-2|TRBJ1-1|15|TRBD1
CASSLLGTGNTEAFF
TGTGCCAGCAGCTTACTGGGGACAGGTAACACTGAAGCTTTCTTT
>NA|TRBV27|TRBJ2-5|14|NA
CASRELRHQETQYF
TGTGCCAGCAGGGAATTACGACACCAAGAGACCCAGTACTTC
>NA|TRBV27|TRBJ2-7|16|TRBD1
CASSHQQGARAYEQYF
TGTGCCAGCAGTCATCAACAGGGGGCTAGGGCCTACGAGCAGTACTTC
>NA|TRBV9|TRBJ1-1|15|TRBD1
CASSVAQGGYTEAFF
TGTGCCAGCAGCGTAGCCCAAGGGGGCTACACTGAAGCTTTCTTT
>NA|TRBV6-5|TRBJ1-5|12|NA
CASSRRGQPQHF
TGTGCCAGCAGCCGCCGGGGACAGCCCCAGCATTTT
>NA|TRBV7-9|TRBJ1-2|13|NA
CASSLGKGLGYTF
TGTGCCAGCAGCTTAGGCAAAGGGCTGGGCTACACCTTC
>NA|TRBV30|TRBJ1-3|18|TRBD1
CAWSLSPGTGNSGNTIYF
TGTGCCTGGAGTCTTAGTCCCGGGACAGGGAACTCTGGAAACACCATATATTTT
>once|TRBV2|TRBJ1-2|14|NA
CASSEDLVDYGYTF
TGTGCCAGCAGTGAAGATCTCGTGGACTATGGCTACACCTTC
>NA|TRBV7-9|TRBJ2-7|16|TRBD2
CASSPPPTSGRYEQYF
TGTGCCAGCAGCCCACCCCCGACTAGCGGGAGGTACGAGCAGTACTTC
>NA|TRBV18|TRBJ2-7|13|NA
CATSTGRQYEQYF
TGTGCCACCTCGACAGGCCGACAATACGAGCAGTACTTC
>once|TRBV11-2|TRBJ2-7|15|TRBD1
CASRSTGTGRREQYF
TGTGCCAGCAGGTCAACCGGGACAGGGCGACGCGAGCAGTACTTC
>NA|TRBV27|TRBJ1-2|14|NA
CASSRDRGDYGYTF
TGTGCCAGCAGTAGGGATAGGGGCGACTATGGCTACACCTTC
>NA|TRBV6-1|TRBJ1-3|19|NA
CASSGSDSYLLGSGNTIYF
TGTGCCAGCAGTGGTTCGGACAGCTACCTCTTAGGTTCTGGAAACACCATATATTTT
>NA|TRBV29-1|TRBJ2-6|14|NA
CSVEQGAGANVLTF
TGCAGCGTTGAACAGGGAGCTGGGGCCAACGTCCTGACTTTC
>NA|TRBV19|TRBJ2-5|15|TRBD2
CASGTSGRHQETQYF
TGTGCCAGTGGGACTAGCGGGAGGCACCAAGAGACCCAGTACTTC
>NA|TRBV19|TRBJ1-1|13|NA
CASDSRGNTEAFF
TGTGCCAGTGACTCGAGGGGGAACACTGAAGCTTTCTTT
>NA|TRBV7-8|TRBJ1-1|13|NA
CASRLGQATEAFF
TGTGCCAGCAGGCTAGGGCAGGCCACTGAAGCTTTCTTT
>NA|TRBV6-6|TRBJ2-2|16|NA
CASVPPLEWYTGELFF
TGTGCCAGCGTCCCACCCCTAGAATGGTATACCGGGGAGCTGTTTTTT
>once|TRBV27|TRBJ1-6|14|NA
CASSLRGYNSPLHF
TGTGCCAGCAGTTTGAGAGGGTATAATTCACCCCTCCACTTT
>NA|TRBV7-6|TRBJ2-5|15|TRBD2
CASSLWAGTTETQYF
TGTGCCAGCAGCTTATGGGCCGGGACTACCGAGACCCAGTACTTC
>NA|TRBV27|TRBJ2-7|15|TRBD2
CASSLFLAGVYEQYF
TGTGCCAGCAGTTTATTCCTAGCGGGAGTATACGAGCAGTACTTC
>NA|TRBV5-1|TRBJ2-5|12|NA
CASSLAGETQYF
TGCGCCAGCAGCTTGGCCGGGGAGACCCAGTACTTC
>NA|TRBV7-2|TRBJ2-1|15|NA
CASTLREGGSNEQFF
TGTGCCAGCACTCTCCGGGAAGGGGGGTCCAATGAGCAGTTCTTC
>once|TRBV7-2|TRBJ1-4|15|NA
CASSPNAGLVGKLFF
TGTGCCAGCAGCCCAAACGCGGGACTCGTGGGAAAACTGTTTTTT
>NA|TRBV30|TRBJ1-3|15|NA
CAWSVRLGSGNTIYF
TGTGCCTGGAGTGTACGACTTGGGTCTGGAAACACCATATATTTT
>NA|TRBV5-1|TRBJ2-1|16|TRBD2
CASSLVQLAGGAEQFF
TGCGCCAGCAGCTTGGTACAACTAGCGGGGGGGGCGGAGCAGTTCTTC
>NA|TRBV30|TRBJ2-5|15|NA
CAWSAGGHPLETQYF
TGTGCCTGGAGTGCGGGGGGCCACCCCCTGGAGACCCAGTACTTC
>NA|TRBV10-3|TRBJ2-7|15|NA
CAISSGEPLGYEQYF
TGTGCCATCAGCTCGGGGGAGCCCCTTGGCTACGAGCAGTACTTC
>few|TRBV14|TRBJ2-1|15|TRBD2
CASSQGLAGINEQFF
TGTGCCAGCAGCCAGGGACTAGCGGGGATTAATGAGCAGTTCTTC
>NA|TRBV29-1|TRBJ2-3|12|NA
CSVGHHTDTQYF
TGCAGCGTGGGACACCACACAGATACGCAGTATTTT
>NA|TRBV5-6|TRBJ2-7|13|NA
CASSLLGIYEQYF
TGTGCCAGCAGCTTGTTAGGTATCTACGAGCAGTACTTC
>NA|TRBV11-1|TRBJ2-5|14|TRBD1
CASSGGTGMGTQYF
TGTGCCAGCAGTGGAGGGACAGGGATGGGGACCCAGTACTTC
>NA|TRBV28|TRBJ2-3|16|TRBD2
CASSFQAGGGTDTQYF
TGTGCCAGCAGTTTTCAGGCGGGAGGGGGCACAGATACGCAGTATTTT
>NA|TRBV12-5|TRBJ1-1|15|TRBD1
CASGLDRGLSTEAFF
TGTGCTAGTGGTTTGGACAGGGGGCTGAGCACTGAAGCTTTCTTT
>NA|TRBV7-8|TRBJ2-3|13|NA
CASRPRVTDTQYF
TGTGCCAGCAGACCACGGGTGACAGATACGCAGTATTTT
>NA|TRBV11-3|TRBJ2-7|14|NA
CASSPRHDSYEQYF
TGTGCCAGCAGCCCCCGACACGATTCCTACGAGCAGTACTTC
>once|TRBV6-6|TRBJ2-1|13|TRBD2
CASSQGLVNEQFF
TGTGCCAGCAGTCAGGGACTAGTTAATGAGCAGTTCTTC
>NA|TRBV7-2|TRBJ1-1|14|NA
CASSSRRGNTEAFF
TGTGCCAGCAGCTCCCGACGGGGGAACACTGAAGCTTTCTTT
>few|TRBV9|TRBJ2-7|14|NA
CASSPTGNSYEQYF
TGTGCCAGCAGTCCAACAGGAAACTCCTACGAGCAGTACTTC
>NA|TRBV18|TRBJ1-2|21|NA
CASSPSTSWLWTENTNYGYTF
TGTGCCAGCTCACCATCGACGTCCTGGTTGTGGACGGAGAACACTAACTATGGCTACACCTTC
>NA|TRBV6-5|TRBJ2-6|16|NA
CASSSPQTSGANVLTF
TGTGCCAGCAGTTCCCCCCAGACCTCTGGGGCCAACGTCCTGACTTTC
>NA|TRBV4-1|TRBJ2-7|16|TRBD2
CASSQGGGSGTDEQYF
TGCGCCAGCAGCCAAGGAGGCGGTAGCGGGACGGACGAGCAGTACTTC
>NA|TRBV27|TRBJ2-3|16|TRBD2
CASRGGLAGRTDTQYF
TGTGCCAGCAGGGGGGGACTAGCGGGTCGCACAGATACGCAGTATTTT
>NA|TRBV18|TRBJ1-4|14|NA
CASSPLQGSEKLFF
TGTGCCAGCTCACCACTTCAGGGATCTGAAAAACTGTTTTTT
>NA|TRBV30|TRBJ1-2|11|NA
CAWRTTYGYTF
TGTGCCTGGAGGACCACCTATGGCTACACCTTC
>NA|TRBV6-5|TRBJ1-1|15|TRBD1
CASSYSGQYNTEAFF
TGTGCCAGCAGTTACTCGGGACAGTACAACACTGAAGCTTTCTTT
>few|TRBV7-2|TRBJ2-3|18|TRBD2
CASSLPRWLAGSTDTQYF
TGTGCCAGCAGCCTCCCCCGATGGCTAGCGGGGAGCACAGATACGCAGTATTTT
>NA|TRBV19|TRBJ2-7|15|TRBD2
CASSLGTSGTYEQYF
TGTGCCAGTAGTCTAGGGACTAGCGGTACCTACGAGCAGTACTTC
>NA|TRBV5-4|TRBJ2-5|13|TRBD1
CASSLRTGETQYF
TGTGCCAGCAGCCTAAGGACAGGGGAGACCCAGTACTTC
>NA|TRBV11-3|TRBJ2-3|12|NA
CASSLTADTQYF
TGTGCCAGCAGTCTAACGGCTGATACGCAGTATTTT
>NA|TRBV13|TRBJ2-7|15|NA
CASSLEGSPSGEQYF
TGTGCCAGCAGCTTAGAGGGCAGCCCCTCGGGTGAGCAGTACTTC
>NA|TRBV12-5|TRBJ2-1|19|NA
CASGLEWSNSFLSYNEQFF
TGTGCTAGTGGTTTGGAGTGGTCGAACTCATTCCTGTCCTACAATGAGCAGTTCTTC
>NA|TRBV10-3|TRBJ1-1|15|NA
CAISESVGGGTEAFF
TGTGCCATCAGTGAGTCGGTCGGGGGGGGCACTGAAGCTTTCTTT
>NA|TRBV19|TRBJ1-1|16|NA
CASSIVGGPSYTEAFF
TGTGCCAGTAGTATAGTAGGTGGACCTTCCTACACTGAAGCTTTCTTT
>once|TRBV11-1|TRBJ2-1|16|NA
CASSPTPGVGAGEQFF
TGTGCCAGCAGCCCAACTCCCGGGGTGGGGGCAGGGGAGCAGTTCTTC
>NA|TRBV5-4|TRBJ2-5|15|TRBD2
CASSFVGAGGETQYF
TGTGCCAGCAGCTTTGTCGGAGCGGGGGGAGAGACCCAGTACTTC
>NA|TRBV7-6|TRBJ1-2|17|TRBD1
CASSSTGSGGGRAGYTF
TGTGCCAGCAGCTCGACCGGGTCAGGGGGCGGTCGAGCTGGCTACACCTTC
>NA|TRBV27|TRBJ1-1|15|NA
CASSYKLAEYTEAFF
TGTGCCAGCAGTTACAAGCTGGCGGAGTACACTGAAGCTTTCTTT
>NA|TRBV15|TRBJ1-2|13|TRBD1
CATSRRTGVGYTF
TGTGCCACCAGCAGACGGACAGGGGTCGGCTACACCTTC